This TCR beta chain stems from a study of T cells in Graves' hyperthyroidism and ophthalmopathy. Broader study findings: A median about 6.5 months before onset, the model predicted ophthalmopathy.

The CDR3 sequence is 15 residues long. The ends lost 6 bases at V and 5 bases at J; junction bases unmatched: 11. In regard to this clonotype: Its antigen remains unknown.

Regions amplified from RNA transcripts were the TCR beta CDR3 regions. A first-round RT-PCR of the TCR CDR3 used the HTBI primer set. TCRdb ran MiXCR on the multiplex PCR reads and lists one entry per CDR3 protein. The data show about 500,000 distinct CDR3 sequences, with approximately 48% seen just once and about 45% held by the top ten. Sequenced sample: peripheral blood or thyroid tissue (not recorded which). The rearrangement joins TRBV12-3 or TRBV12-4 to TRBJ2-7; 9 positions agree with TRBD1. This sequence was found in an adult woman with Graves' disease, either hyperthyroidism or ophthalmopathy (not recorded which). In nucleotides, the CDR3 is TGTGCCAGCAGCCGTCCGGGACAGGGTTTACACGAGCAGTACTTC. Protein product: CASSRPGQGLHEQYF.